Following are 31 T cell receptor beta chains from one sample sequenced in a study of T cell responses to AZD1222 COVID-19 vaccine. Produced via immunoSEQ multiplex PCR; TCRdb's table is partial and in-frame only. The table records under 50,000 clones, about nine tenths of them present only once. This specimen was peripheral blood, taken 28 days after the second dose of the MenACWY control vaccine. Source of these receptors: an adult who received the MenACWY meningococcal vaccine as a control.

The chain combines TRBV6-5 with TRBJ1-4; possibly TRBD1 for D (5 bases). With 0 bases removed from V and 8 bases from J, the gap between germline ends came to 7 bases. The CDR3 is made up of 13 amino acids. Per the germline V gene, CDR1 is MNHEY and CDR2 is SVGAGI. The CDR3 DNA reads TGTGCCAGCAGTTACTCGTGGGGGGAAAAACTGTTTTTT. It codes for CASSYSWGEKLFF.

The chain links TRBV29-1 to TRBJ2-7, with 7 bases identical to TRBD1. The germline gives CDR1 SQVTM, CDR2 ANQGSEA. J lost 0 bases, V lost 4 bases, and 9 bases had no gene match. The CDR3 length is 15 residues. CDR3 nucleotide sequence: TGCAGCGTTGGGGCGACGGACAGGAGCTCCTACGAGCAGTACTTC. Its protein product is CSVGATDRSSYEQYF.

The chain employs TRBV24-1 and TRBJ2-6; the D is unclear. The ends were cut back, 1 base at V and 4 bases at J, with 7 bases in the middle. CDR1 is KGHDR, CDR2 SFDVKD, per germline. The CDR3 totals 15 residues. Here the CDR3 reads CATSDFDGGANVLTF. The CDR3 DNA reads as TGTGCCACCAGTGATTTTGATGGCGGGGCCAACGTCCTGACTTTC.

This sequence joins TRBV19 and TRBJ2-7; no firm D call. The CDR3 runs to 14 residues. V lost 3 bases and J 0 bases, leaving 9 bases between the germline ends. CDR1 and CDR2 from the germline V gene are LNHDA and SQIVND (reference sequence). The CDR3 sequence is CASSISESSYEQYF. CDR3 DNA: TGTGCCAGTAGTATCTCGGAAAGCTCCTACGAGCAGTACTTC.

The chain combines TRBV27 with TRBJ1-2; a possible D gene is TRBD1 (5 bases). This CDR3 has 15 amino acids. CDR1 is MNHEY and CDR2 is SMNVEV in the germline V gene (reference sequence). V was clipped by 6 bases and J by 5 bases, with 19 bases between them. CDR3 sequence (DNA): TGTGCCAGCAGATCAACGGGGCAGGGAGGATATGGCTACACCTTC. Protein sequence: CASRSTGQGGYGYTF.

The V gene is TRBV6-5, the J gene TRBJ2-5, with TRBD2 identical over 7 bases. J was trimmed by 6 bases and V by 6 bases; bases with no gene match: 10. This CDR3 spans 14 amino acids. CDR1 is MNHEY, CDR2 SVGAGI, per germline. CDR3 sequence reads: CASSRSGMGQTQYF. For the CDR3, the DNA is TGTGCCAGCAGCAGAAGCGGGATGGGGCAGACCCAGTACTTC.

The chain carries TRBV5-6 and TRBJ1-2, with a tentative D call TRBD1 (5 bases). The CDR3 is 14 amino acids. Trimming stripped 5 bases from V and 8 bases from J, with 19 bases between. The germline V gene encodes CDR1 SGHDT and CDR2 YYEEEE. CDR3 protein: CASSYWGVMQGYTF. The CDR3 nucleotides are TGTGCCAGCAGTTATTGGGGGGTAATGCAAGGCTACACCTTC.

The J gene is TRBJ2-3, the V gene TRBV5-1; D is perhaps TRBD2 (6 bases). CDR1 is SGHRS, CDR2 YFSETQ, per germline. This CDR3 region has 15 residues. Trimming took off 1 base at V and 5 bases at J, with 14 bases between the two ends. CDR3 sequence (DNA): TGCGCCAGCAGCTTGTCCGGGGGAACCCTAGATACGCAGTATTTT. Protein: CASSLSGGTLDTQYF.

CDR3 in amino acids: CASSEGVRPGDEQYF. Written as DNA, the CDR3 is TGTGCCAGCAGTGAAGGTGTACGGCCGGGGGACGAGCAGTACTTC. The chain combines TRBV2 with TRBJ2-7; tentatively, D is TRBD2 (6 bases). Per the germline V gene, CDR1 is SNHLY and CDR2 is FYNNEI. This CDR3 spans 15 amino acids. The ends were cut back, 1 base at V and 5 bases at J, with 15 bases in the middle.

The CDR3 reads CASSTRRNTEAFF. The CDR3 DNA reads as TGTGCCAGCAGTACACGACGAAACACTGAAGCTTTCTTT. The genes are TRBV6-5 and TRBJ1-1, with D unclear. The germline gives CDR1 MNHEY, CDR2 SVGAGI. This CDR3 spans 13 amino acids. Between the trimmed V and J ends, which lost 5 bases and 2 bases, there was a span of 9 bases.

The V gene is TRBV9, the J gene TRBJ1-2, with D uncertain. The germline V gene encodes CDR1 SGDLS and CDR2 YYNGEE. CDR3 size: 15 residues. With 4 bases removed from V and 0 bases from J, the gap between germline ends came to 13 bases. The DNA for the CDR3 is TGTGCCAGCAGCCCCGGACTGGGAGCTAACTATGGCTACACCTTC. Translated, it gives CASSPGLGANYGYTF.

The chain is built from TRBV21-1 and TRBJ2-1. TRBV21-1 is noted as a pseudogene. The CDR3 has 13 amino acids. The chain's CDR3 is CASSKVLYNEQFF. CDR3 DNA sequence: TGTGCCAGCAGCAAAGTGCTGTACAATGAGCAGTTCTTC.

The chain uses TRBV27 and TRBJ1-5; D not resolved. Germline CDR1 reads MNHEY; CDR2 reads SMNVEV (reference sequence). This CDR3 spans 18 amino acids. Trimming stripped 3 bases from V and 1 base from J, with 19 bases between. CDR3 nucleotide sequence: TGTGCCAGCAGTTTTCGGTGGCCCCCGGGCCGAAGCAATCAGCCCCAGCATTTT. As protein: CASSFRWPPGRSNQPQHF.

The gene calls are TRBV28 and TRBJ1-4; possibly TRBD1 for D (6 bases). V lost 5 bases, J lost 2 bases, and 12 bases lay in between. Germline V lookup: CDR1 MDHEN, CDR2 SYDVKM. The CDR3 runs to 15 residues. The CDR3 nucleotides read TGTGCCAGCAGTGCACAGGGATCTACTAATGAAAAACTGTTTTTT. Amino acids: CASSAQGSTNEKLFF.

The chain is built from TRBV29-1 and TRBJ2-7; D gene uncertain. V was pared by 0 bases and J by 2 bases, with 11 bases between. This CDR3 has 14 amino acids. Per germline, CDR1 SQVTM and CDR2 ANQGSEA. The CDR3 DNA reads as TGCAGCGTTGAAGATCGGACGTTCCCCTACGAGCAGTACTTC. The encoded protein is CSVEDRTFPYEQYF.

This clone has only one observation. The V gene is TRBV4-2, the J gene TRBJ2-7; the D is unclear. Between the trimmed V and J ends, which lost 0 bases and 0 bases, there was a span of 12 bases. This CDR3 is 16 amino acids long. In germline, CDR1 is LGHNA, CDR2 YNFKEQ. The CDR3 here is CASSQEASLSSYEQYF. The CDR3 nucleotides are TGTGCCAGCAGCCAAGAGGCTAGTCTGAGCTCCTACGAGCAGTACTTC.

The chain recombines TRBV28 with TRBJ1-1; TRBD1 aligns across 9 bases. Germline V gives CDR1 MDHEN, CDR2 SYDVKM. The trim removed 5 bases at V and 0 bases at J, leaving 1 base unmatched. The CDR3 spans 14 residues. The CDR3 sequence is CASSRDRVNTEAFF. The CDR3 bases are TGTGCCAGCAGTCGGGACAGGGTGAACACTGAAGCTTTCTTT.

The gene calls are TRBV10-2 and TRBJ2-1; weak D call: TRBD1 (6 bases). Germline CDR1 is WSHSY and CDR2 is SAAADI. The CDR3 spans 13 residues. Trimming left V 6 bases short and J 7 bases short, with 13 bases between. DNA for the CDR3: TGCGCCAGCAGGGGAACAGGGACAAATGAGCAGTTCTTC. Encoded protein: CASRGTGTNEQFF.

The V gene is TRBV5-1, the J gene TRBJ2-3; D tentatively fits TRBD1 or TRBD2 (6 bases each). Per the germline V gene, CDR1 is SGHRS and CDR2 is YFSETQ. The V end lost 6 bases, the J end lost 6 bases, and 8 bases lay between the germline ends. This CDR3 is 11 amino acids long. CDR3 amino acids: CASNGGDTQYF. DNA of the CDR3: TGCGCCAGCAACGGGGGCGATACGCAGTATTTT.

The genes are TRBV5-1 and TRBJ2-2, with no clear D. Trimming shortened V by 5 bases and J by 1 base, and 9 bases separated the two germline ends. Germline CDR1 and CDR2: SGHRS and YFSETQ. The length of the CDR3 is 14 residues. The CDR3 DNA follows: TGCGCCAGCAGATCCCAGATGAACACCGGGGAGCTGTTTTTT. Translation gives CASRSQMNTGELFF.

The chain has TRBV6-1 and TRBJ2-6; D perhaps matches TRBD2 (5 bases). The CDR3 spans 17 residues. From germline, CDR1 is MNHNS and CDR2 SASEGT. V was clipped by 1 base and J by 2 bases, with 12 bases between them. CDR3 residues: CASSEDVNGAGANVLTF. The CDR3 bases are TGTGCCAGCAGTGAAGATGTTAACGGGGCTGGGGCCAACGTCCTGACTTTC.

This rearrangement joins TRBV6-5 to TRBJ2-7; 9 bases match TRBD1. Germline lookup yields CDR1 MNHEY and CDR2 SVGAGI. This CDR3 comprises 15 residues. After removal of 2 bases from V and 6 bases from J, the junction contained 8 bases not matched to a gene. The CDR3 DNA reads as TGTGCCAGCAGTTACGGGGGGACAGGGCTCGTCGAGCAGTACTTC. This encodes CASSYGGTGLVEQYF.

Only one count was recorded for this clone. The chain recombines TRBV28 with TRBJ1-4; 8 bases align to TRBD1. CDR3 length: 14 amino acids. The junction had 9 bases not matched to a gene; V was cut back by 7 bases and J by 8 bases. Germline CDR1 is MDHEN and CDR2 is SYDVKM. In DNA form, the CDR3 reads TGTGCCAGCAATCCCCGGACAGGGATGGAAAAACTGTTTTTT. Amino acid sequence: CASNPRTGMEKLFF.

The gene calls are TRBV2 and TRBJ1-2, with no clear D. CDR3 length equals 12 residues. Trimming took 4 bases from V and 4 from J, leaving 7 bases between them. Germline CDR1 reads SNHLY; CDR2 reads FYNNEI. The CDR3 DNA follows: TGTGCCAGCAGTGGGACGGCCTATGGCTACACCTTC. Amino acids: CASSGTAYGYTF.

The chain employs TRBV2 and TRBJ1-1; perhaps TRBD1 as D (6 bases). Trimming shortened V by 5 bases and J by 1 base, and 8 bases separated the two germline ends. The CDR3 is made up of 13 amino acids. The germline V gene encodes CDR1 SNHLY and CDR2 FYNNEI. DNA of the CDR3: TGTGCCAGCAGTTACAGGGAGAACACTGAAGCTTTCTTT. This sequence encodes CASSYRENTEAFF.

The chain has TRBV9 and TRBJ1-5; TRBD1 might be the D (5 bases). The CDR3 totals 14 residues. Germline V lookup: CDR1 SGDLS, CDR2 YYNGEE. Between the trimmed V and J ends, which lost 3 bases and 7 bases, there was a span of 14 bases. Here the CDR3 DNA reads TGTGCCAGCAGCGCCGGGACGGGTGGACAGCCCCAGCATTTT. Amino acids: CASSAGTGGQPQHF.

V and J are TRBV28 and TRBJ2-7; 10 positions agree with TRBD2. The CDR3 is 12 residues long. In germline, CDR1 is MDHEN, CDR2 SYDVKM. Trimming took 6 bases from V and 7 from J; bases not matched to a gene: 3. CDR3 sequence (DNA): TGTGCCAGCAGGGGACTAGCGAGTGAGCAGTACTTC. It specifies CASRGLASEQYF.

The chain uses TRBV9 and TRBJ2-2; 10 bases match TRBD2. V was pared by 4 bases and J by 7 bases, with 10 bases of the junction left unmatched. Germline lookup yields CDR1 SGDLS and CDR2 YYNGEE. There are 16 residues in the CDR3. CDR3 DNA: TGTGCCAGCAGCCCCGGGCTAGCGGGAGTTGGCGGGGAGCTGTTTTTT. This encodes CASSPGLAGVGGELFF.

The chain recombines TRBV27 with TRBJ2-7; unclear D gene. CDR1 and CDR2 (germline): MNHEY, SMNVEV (reference sequence). The V end was cut by 0 bases, the J end by 5 bases, with 14 bases between. The CDR3 is made up of 15 amino acids. Written as DNA, the CDR3 is TGTGCCAGCAGTTTATCTAGTCTAGGGCCCAACGAGCAGTACTTC. It specifies CASSLSSLGPNEQYF.

V usage is TRBV6-5 and J usage is TRBJ2-2; D is possibly TRBD2 (5 bases). The CDR3 runs 15 residues. Germline lookup yields CDR1 MNHEY and CDR2 SVGAGI. Trimming shortened V by 4 bases and J by 7 bases, and 16 bases separated the two germline ends. The CDR3 region has the DNA TGTGCCAGCAGTTCTAAGTCTAGCTGGGGCGGGGAGCTGTTTTTT. This translates into CASSSKSSWGGELFF.

V usage is TRBV5-1 and J usage is TRBJ2-3; 8 bases match TRBD2. CDR1 is SGHRS, CDR2 YFSETQ, per germline. This CDR3 region has 17 residues. The V and J ends lost 4 bases and 0 bases, in that order; junction bases with no gene match: 10. CDR3 DNA: TGCGCCAGCAGCCGGACTAGCCGAGACATAAGCACAGATACGCAGTATTTT. It codes for CASSRTSRDISTDTQYF.